Each of the 12 T cell receptor beta chains below was sequenced from the same sample in a study of blood T cell repertoires in COVID-19. Assay: immunoSEQ multiplex PCR; the TCRdb copy retains only in-frame clones and omits some. The sample has about 350,000 clones, more than 70% seen once. The sample taken for sequencing was peripheral blood. The receptors stem from an older woman with COVID-19, enrolled during active disease.

The V and J genes are TRBV5-6 and TRBJ1-5; 7 bases fit TRBD1. V lost 0 bases to trimming and J lost 2 bases; unmatched junction nucleotides: 14. CDR3 length equals 19 residues. Germline V lookup: CDR1 SGHDT, CDR2 YYEEEE. The CDR3 region is CASSLAVTGKSRGNQPQHF. DNA of the CDR3: TGTGCCAGCAGCTTGGCCGTGACAGGGAAGTCGAGGGGCAATCAGCCCCAGCATTTT. The whole variable domain, remainder taken from reference TRBV5-6 and TRBJ1-5, is DAGVTQSPTHLIKTRGQQVTLRCSPKSGHDTVSWYQQALGQGPQFIFQYYEEEERQRGNFPDRFSGHQFPNYSSELNVNALLLGDSALYLCASSLAVTGKSRGNQPQHFGDGTRLSIL.

The rearrangement uses TRBV5-6 and TRBJ2-5; 7 nucleotides agree with TRBD1. Per the germline V gene, CDR1 is SGHDT and CDR2 is YYEEEE. Germline trimming cut 2 bases from V and 2 bases from J; bases unmatched to any gene: 3. CDR3 length equals 14 residues. The CDR3, as DNA: TGTGCCAGCAGCTTTAGGGACAGACAAGAGACCCAGTACTTC. It encodes CASSFRDRQETQYF.

This rearrangement joins TRBV6-5 to TRBJ2-7; TRBD1 matches at 11 bases. CDR3 length: 15 residues. Germline V gives CDR1 MNHEY, CDR2 SVGAGI. V was clipped by 6 bases and J by 2 bases; unmatched bases: 6. The CDR3 loop reads CASSYRDRGAYEQYF. The CDR3 region has the DNA TGTGCCAGCAGCTACCGGGACAGGGGGGCCTACGAGCAGTACTTC.

The chain recombines TRBV25-1 with TRBJ1-1; no clear D gene. The CDR3 is 13 amino acids. Per germline, CDR1 MGHDK and CDR2 SYGVNS. The V end lost 2 bases, the J end lost 6 bases, and 10 bases lay between the germline ends. The CDR3 sequence: CASSEGGSAEAFF. The DNA for the CDR3 is TGTGCCAGCAGTGAAGGAGGGTCCGCTGAAGCTTTCTTT.

This chain links TRBV2 with TRBJ2-2, with D perhaps TRBD1 (6 bases). The V gene lost 7 bases and the J gene lost 1 base, with 10 bases spanning the gap. Germline loops: CDR1 SNHLY, CDR2 FYNNEI. The CDR3 consists of 14 residues. CDR3 DNA: TGTGCCAGCACTAAGGACAGGAACACCGGGGAGCTGTTTTTT. It translates to CASTKDRNTGELFF.

The V gene is TRBV7-6, the J gene TRBJ1-2; the match to TRBD1 covers 7 bases. The CDR3 is 17 residues long. Germline loops: CDR1 SGHVS, CDR2 FNYEAQ. V was clipped by 6 bases and J by 3 bases; unmatched bases: 16. In DNA form, the CDR3 reads TGTGCCAGCAGTACCCTCCCAGGGGGGCCCGGACACTATGGCTACACCTTC. Translating gives CASSTLPGGPGHYGYTF.

The rearrangement links TRBV15 to TRBJ2-5, with 9 bases aligning to TRBD1. V lost 5 bases, J lost 5 bases, and 3 bases stayed unmatched. CDR1 LNHNV and CDR2 YYDKDF come from the germline V gene (reference sequence). The CDR3 runs to 13 residues. This CDR3 reads CATSRDRGETQYF. The CDR3 DNA is TGTGCCACCAGCCGCGACAGGGGGGAGACCCAGTACTTC.

This clone was detected only once. The rearrangement links TRBV2 to TRBJ2-1; D gene unclear. V lost 8 bases and J 0 bases, leaving 11 bases between the germline ends. The germline CDR1 and CDR2 sequences are SNHLY and FYNNEI. The CDR3 has 14 residues. The CDR3 spells CASGVVGSYNEQFF. The CDR3 DNA reads TGTGCCAGCGGAGTCGTGGGCTCCTACAATGAGCAGTTCTTC.

This chain connects TRBV11-2 to TRBJ1-1; 9 nucleotides align to TRBD1. The CDR3 loop spans 18 amino acids. Germline V CDR1 and CDR2: SGHAT, FQNNGV. V shed 5 bases and J 0 bases; nucleotides not matched to a gene: 13. CDR3 loop: CASSHPPGQGGVNTEAFF. DNA of the CDR3: TGTGCCAGCAGCCACCCCCCGGGACAGGGAGGGGTGAACACTGAAGCTTTCTTT. The full variable domain, its missing parts supplied by reference TRBV11-2 and TRBJ1-1, is EAGVAQSPRYKIIEKRQSVAFWCNPISGHATLYWYQQILGQGPKLLIQFQNNGVVDDSQLPKDRFSAERLKGVDSTLKIQPAKLEDSAVYLCASSHPPGQGGVNTEAFFGQGTRLTVV.

The chain couples TRBV5-1 to TRBJ2-7; 7 positions agree with TRBD2. The trim removed 0 bases at V and 5 bases at J, leaving 11 bases unmatched. The CDR3 sequence is 16 residues long. CDR1 and CDR2 from the germline V gene are SGHRS and YFSETQ. The CDR3 coding sequence is TGCGCCAGCAGCTTGGGCCCCGTGGGAGGGAGCAACGAGCAGTACTTC. It yields the protein CASSLGPVGGSNEQYF.

This rearrangement joins TRBV3-1 (or the pseudogene TRBV3-2) to TRBJ1-4; 7 positions match TRBD1. J was trimmed by 7 bases and V by 1 base; bases with no gene match: 9. This CDR3 spans 16 amino acids. The germline gives CDR1 LGHDT, CDR2 YNNKEL (reference sequence). The CDR3 loop reads CASSQATPDRVEKLFF. In nucleotides, the CDR3 is TGTGCCAGCAGCCAAGCAACCCCTGACAGGGTTGAAAAACTGTTTTTT.

The gene calls are TRBV10-2 and TRBJ1-5; 9 nucleotides line up with TRBD1. The CDR3 runs to 14 residues. CDR1 WSHSY and CDR2 SAAADI come from the germline V gene. With 5 bases clipped from V and 6 bases from J, the junction kept 5 bases outside the gene matches. This chain's CDR3 is CASSKTGGVQPQHF. As DNA, the CDR3 is TGCGCCAGCAGTAAGACAGGGGGAGTTCAGCCCCAGCATTTT.